The 21 T cell receptor beta chains below all came from one sample that was sequenced in a study of blood T cell repertoires in COVID-19 (dated by TCRdb to the early 2020s). The library relied on the immunoSEQ multiplex PCR assay. As stored in TCRdb, this immuneACCESS dataset retains in-frame rearrangements with V and J assigned. A fraction of the clones does not appear; measured against another copy, unresolved V genes explain less than half of the discrepancy, and the remainder lacks a known reason. The sample data list approximately 270,000 clones, and about 89% of these were observed just once. Jointly, the top ten make up around 2% of the sample. Sample: peripheral blood. These receptors were taken from a middle-aged man with acute or convalescent COVID-19.

The chain links TRBV9 to TRBJ1-3; 7 positions match TRBD1. The length of the CDR3 is 16 residues. With 3 bases clipped from V and 0 bases from J, the junction kept 6 bases outside the gene matches. In germline, CDR1 is SGDLS, CDR2 YYNGEE. Written as DNA, the CDR3 is TGTGCCAGCAGCGGGAAGGGACAGTACTCTGGAAACACCATATATTTT. It specifies CASSGKGQYSGNTIYF. The full variable domain, rest sourced from reference TRBV9 and TRBJ1-3, is DSGVTQTPKHLITATGQRVTLRCSPRSGDLSVYWYQQSLDQGLQFLIQYYNGEERAKGNILERFSAQQFPDLHSELNLSSLELGDSALYFCASSGKGQYSGNTIYFGEGSWLTVV.

The chain has TRBV5-6 and TRBJ1-2; TRBD1 matches at 8 bases. The CDR3 sequence is 15 residues long. V lost 0 bases and J lost 5; bases outside the gene matches: 6. Germline V CDR1 and CDR2: SGHDT, YYEEEE. The CDR3 nucleotides are TGTGCCAGCAGCTTGGGAACAGGGGGGACGTATGGCTACACCTTC. Protein product: CASSLGTGGTYGYTF. The full variable domain, completed using reference TRBV5-6 and TRBJ1-2, is DAGVTQSPTHLIKTRGQQVTLRCSPKSGHDTVSWYQQALGQGPQFIFQYYEEEERQRGNFPDRFSGHQFPNYSSELNVNALLLGDSALYLCASSLGTGGTYGYTFGSGTRLTVV.

The CDR3 sequence is CASSYAGNSPLHF. The CDR3 DNA reads TGTGCCAGCAGTTATGCGGGTAATTCACCCCTCCACTTT. This chain joins TRBV12-3 or TRBV12-4 and TRBJ1-6; D not certain. V was clipped by 4 bases and J by 6 bases, with 7 bases between them. The CDR3 runs to 13 residues.

This chain links TRBV3-1 (or the pseudogene TRBV3-2) with TRBJ2-4, with D possibly matching TRBD1 (6 bases). Germline V CDR1 and CDR2: LGHDT, YNNKEL (reference sequence). The CDR3 has 16 residues. The V gene lost 4 bases and the J gene lost 0 bases, with 13 bases spanning the gap. CDR3 region: CASSPTGMGAKNIQYF. CDR3 bases: TGTGCCAGCAGCCCGACAGGAATGGGAGCCAAAAACATTCAGTACTTC.

This clone has at least ten counts. The chain couples TRBV5-4 to TRBJ2-1; no clear D gene. V lost 1 base, J lost 1 base, and 6 bases lay in between. The CDR3 is 14 amino acids. Germline V gene sequence: CDR1 SGHNT, CDR2 YYREEE (reference sequence). The CDR3 loop is CASSLTGSYNEQFF. CDR3 sequence (DNA): TGTGCCAGCAGCTTGACGGGTTCCTACAATGAGCAGTTCTTC.

The J gene is TRBJ2-5, the V gene TRBV6-2 or TRBV6-3; 8 bases are shared with TRBD2. The junction had 11 bases not matched to a gene; V was cut back by 6 bases and J by 5 bases. Germline V gene data show CDR1 as MNHEY and CDR2 as SVGEGT. The CDR3 extends over 15 amino acids. The CDR3 loop is CASSLAGGLGETQYF. The CDR3 DNA follows: TGTGCCAGCAGCCTCGCGGGGGGCCTTGGGGAGACCCAGTACTTC.

The V gene is TRBV4-1, the J gene TRBJ2-1, with no clear D. Germline CDR1 and CDR2: MGHRA and YSYEKL. The ends were cut back, 0 bases at V and 1 base at J, with 4 bases in the middle. The CDR3 spans 14 residues. CDR3 DNA: TGCGCCAGCAGCCAAGACAGATCCTACAATGAGCAGTTCTTC. It is translated as CASSQDRSYNEQFF.

The chain links TRBV3-1 (or the pseudogene TRBV3-2) to TRBJ2-1; 8 positions agree with TRBD2. Germline trimming cut 4 bases from V and 8 bases from J; bases unmatched to any gene: 10. The CDR3 has 15 amino acids. The germline gives CDR1 LGHDT, CDR2 YNNKEL (reference sequence). CDR3 in amino acids: CASSPAGGGLDEQFF. CDR3 in DNA: TGTGCCAGCAGCCCGGCCGGGGGGGGTTTGGATGAGCAGTTCTTC.

The J gene is TRBJ2-1, the V gene TRBV9, with TRBD2 matching over 11 bases. Germline V lookup: CDR1 SGDLS, CDR2 YYNGEE. CDR3 length equals 20 residues. V was pared by 3 bases and J by 0 bases, with 14 bases of the junction left unmatched. This CDR3 is CASSEGGGTSGYLSYNEQFF. The CDR3 region has the DNA TGTGCCAGCAGCGAAGGGGGTGGGACTAGCGGATACCTCTCCTACAATGAGCAGTTCTTC. Looking up the rest from reference TRBV9 and TRBJ2-1 gives the full variable domain: DSGVTQTPKHLITATGQRVTLRCSPRSGDLSVYWYQQSLDQGLQFLIQYYNGEERAKGNILERFSAQQFPDLHSELNLSSLELGDSALYFCASSEGGGTSGYLSYNEQFFGPGTRLTVL.

The chain uses TRBV4-1 and TRBJ1-2; D gene uncertain. CDR3 size: 13 residues. CDR1 and CDR2 from the germline V gene are MGHRA and YSYEKL. Trimming pared 1 base from V and 8 bases from J, leaving 11 bases between. The CDR3 is CASSQGRDYGYTF. CDR3 coding DNA: TGCGCCAGCAGCCAAGGGAGGGATTACGGCTACACCTTC.

The V and J genes are TRBV25-1 and TRBJ1-2, with D tentatively TRBD1 (6 bases). Trimming left V 4 bases short and J 4 bases short, with 16 bases between. The germline V gene encodes CDR1 MGHDK and CDR2 SYGVNS. The CDR3 runs to 15 residues. The CDR3 DNA reads TGTGCCAGCAGTGTGGGCAGGGGTCTGGGCTATGGCTACACCTTC. This sequence encodes CASSVGRGLGYGYTF.

The chain carries TRBV9 and TRBJ1-6; D ambiguous. Germline lookup yields CDR1 SGDLS and CDR2 YYNGEE. The germline V and J ends were trimmed by 4 bases and 6 bases, with 11 bases remaining between them. This CDR3 has 14 amino acids. This CDR3 is CASSPGSLNSPLHF. CDR3 DNA: TGTGCCAGCAGCCCCGGGTCACTTAATTCACCCCTCCACTTT.

This chain links TRBV7-2 with TRBJ2-7, with 8 bases identical to TRBD2. Trimming cost V 5 bases and J 0 bases; bases outside gene matches: 6. The CDR3 is made up of 15 amino acids. CDR1 SGHTA and CDR2 FQGNSA come from the germline V gene. The CDR3 DNA reads as TGTGCCAGCAGCCCCCGGGGGGGGAGCTCCTACGAGCAGTACTTC. Translating gives CASSPRGGSSYEQYF.

The chain has TRBV12-3 or TRBV12-4 and TRBJ2-5; possibly TRBD1 for D (6 bases). CDR3 size: 13 residues. V was shortened by 6 bases and J by 3 bases, with 11 bases between the two germline ends. The CDR3 sequence: CASSSRGEETQYF. The CDR3 nucleotides are TGTGCCAGCAGCAGCAGGGGAGAAGAGACCCAGTACTTC.

The chain links TRBV5-1 to TRBJ2-3, with 9 positions matching TRBD2. This CDR3 is 17 amino acids long. CDR1 is SGHRS and CDR2 is YFSETQ in the germline V gene. The V segment lost 4 bases and the J segment 2 bases; nucleotides outside the gene matches: 11. As DNA, the CDR3 is TGCGCCAGCAGCAACCCGACTAGCGGACTTCTCACAGATACGCAGTATTTT. It specifies CASSNPTSGLLTDTQYF.

This chain uses TRBV7-9 with TRBJ1-2; D is possibly TRBD1 (5 bases). V lost 3 bases and J lost 7, with 6 bases in between. From germline, CDR1 is SEHNR and CDR2 FQNEAQ (reference sequence). This CDR3 contains 11 residues. CDR3: CASSLGGGYTF. The DNA of the CDR3 is TGTGCCAGCAGCTTGGGGGGTGGCTACACCTTC.

The chain employs TRBV11-1 and TRBJ1-6, with D maybe TRBD1 (6 bases). Germline V gene data show CDR1 as SGHAT and CDR2 as FQDESV (reference sequence). The CDR3 has 13 residues. V dropped 5 bases and J dropped 11 bases, with 13 bases sitting between them. The CDR3 protein is CASSEPWGPPLHF. Here the CDR3 DNA reads TGTGCCAGCAGCGAACCTTGGGGGCCACCCCTCCACTTT. Full variable domain (rest looked up from reference TRBV11-1 and TRBJ1-6): EAEVAQSPRYKITEKSQAVAFWCDPISGHATLYWYRQILGQGPELLVQFQDESVVDDSQLPKDRFSAERLKGVDSTLKIQPAELGDSAMYLCASSEPWGPPLHFGNGTRLTVT.

The chain uses TRBV7-8 and TRBJ1-2; D unclear. The germline V gene encodes CDR1 SGHVS and CDR2 FQNEAQ. The V end was cut by 3 bases, the J end by 4 bases, with 9 bases between. This CDR3 spans 13 amino acids. CDR3 protein: CASSLSDIYGYTF. CDR3 nucleotide sequence: TGTGCCAGCAGCTTGTCAGACATCTATGGCTACACCTTC.

The genes are TRBV5-1 and TRBJ2-3, with D hard to call. The germline V gene encodes CDR1 SGHRS and CDR2 YFSETQ. The CDR3 has 13 amino acids. V lost 0 bases to trimming and J lost 6 bases, with 8 bases between them. The CDR3 loop is CASSLEFEDTQYF. For the CDR3, the DNA is TGCGCCAGCAGCTTGGAATTTGAGGATACGCAGTATTTT.

On this clone: The sample has other DNA sequences that encode this CDR3 too. This chain joins TRBV20-1 and TRBJ1-1, with TRBD1 matching 8 bases. The CDR3 length is 11 residues. Germline CDR1 and CDR2: DFQATT and SNEGSKA (reference sequence). CDR3 bases: TGCAGGGTGGACAGGGACACTGAAGCTTTCTTT. Residues: CRVDRDTEAFF.

Concerning this clone: The identical CDR3 is also encoded by other nucleotide sequences in the sample. J is TRBJ1-2 and V is TRBV7-2; D unclear. The CDR3 runs to 12 residues. Germline-derived CDR1 and CDR2 are SGHTA and FQGNSA. V dropped 3 bases and J dropped 3 bases, with 5 bases sitting between them. The CDR3 DNA sequence: TGTGCCAGCAGCTTCTCGGACTATGGCTACACCTTC. It specifies CASSFSDYGYTF. Based on the CDR3 plus reference TRBV7-2 and TRBJ1-2, the full variable domain is GAGVSQSPSNKVTEKGKDVELRCDPISGHTALYWYRQSLGQGLEFLIYFQGNSAPDKSGLPSDRFSAERTGGSVSTLTIQRTQQEDSAVYLCASSFSDYGYTFGSGTRLTVV.